Presented here are 17 T cell receptor beta chains from one specimen sequenced in a study of CD8 T cells in ankylosing spondylitis. TCRdb used MiXCR to reprocess the 5' RACE reads, holding one entry per CDR3 protein. The data show some 840,000 distinct CDR3 sequences, approximately 12% seen once. Findings of the study overall: Seven to nine highly homologous variants formed a TCR beta motif that appeared characteristic of ankylosing spondylitis blood.

The antigens these receptors bind are not known. The source material was blood, either unsorted or a sorted T cell fraction (not recorded which). Every receptor here comes from a male donor with ankylosing spondylitis.

In the case of this clonotype: A much larger clone sits a single nucleotide away, making a read error possible. The rearrangement joins TRBV12-3 or TRBV12-4 to TRBJ2-7; maybe TRBD2 (5 bases). CDR3 length: 10 residues. The CDR3 coding sequence is TGTGCCAGCAATTCGAGCCGGGGAAGTGTC. It encodes CASNSSRGSV.

The chain is built from TRBV30 and TRBJ2-7, with D possibly being TRBD1 or TRBD2 (6 bases each). The CDR3 is made up of 14 amino acids. V was shortened by 5 bases and J by 1 base, with 15 bases between the two germline ends. In germline, CDR1 is GTSNPN, CDR2 SVGIG (reference sequence). CDR3: CAWGRGGHSYEQYF. CDR3 nucleotides: TGTGCCTGGGGCCGAGGGGGGCATTCCTACGAGCAGTACTTC.

This clonotype was seen at least ten times. The chain has TRBV6-5 and TRBJ1-1; D is unresolved. Trimming pared 7 bases from V and 5 bases from J, leaving 8 bases between. Germline V gives CDR1 MNHEY, CDR2 SVGAGI. The CDR3 is 11 residues long. The CDR3 reads CASKRNTEAFF. The CDR3 DNA reads as TGTGCCAGCAAACGGAATACTGAAGCTTTCTTT.

The rearrangement joins TRBV12-3 or TRBV12-4 to TRBJ2-2; D uncertain. V was trimmed by 0 bases and J by 1 base, leaving 15 bases between them. This CDR3 spans 18 amino acids. The DNA of the CDR3 is TGTGCCAGCAGTTTAGCCCCCTTGGGCGGTGGGAACACCGGGGAGCTGTTTTTT. This codes for CASSLAPLGGGNTGELFF.

This clonotype has ten or more counts. The rearrangement uses TRBV5-1 and TRBJ2-1; D is unresolved. The length of the CDR3 is 15 residues. Deletions cut 0 bases from V and 5 bases from J, with 12 bases between. Germline CDR1 and CDR2: SGHRS and YFSETQ. CDR3 sequence reads: CASSLALGPNNEQFF. CDR3 nucleotide sequence: TGCGCCAGCAGCTTGGCCCTTGGACCGAACAATGAGCAGTTCTTC.

This clonotype was detected ten times or more. This rearrangement joins TRBV10-3 to TRBJ2-1; the D gene is possibly TRBD1 (6 bases). The germline CDR1 and CDR2 sequences are ENHRY and SYGVKD. The CDR3 is 16 residues long. Deletions cut 6 bases from V and 0 bases from J, with 15 bases between. CDR3 nucleotides: TGTGCCATCAGGAGGGGTCAGGGGAACTCCTACAATGAGCAGTTCTTC. Amino acid sequence: CAIRRGQGNSYNEQFF.

This clonotype was seen many times. This chain links TRBV20-1 with TRBJ2-5, with 12 nucleotides matching TRBD2. Germline loops: CDR1 DFQATT, CDR2 SNEGSKA (reference sequence). Trimming took 6 bases from V and 5 from J; bases not matched to a gene: 4. The CDR3 extends over 13 amino acids. DNA for the CDR3: TGCAGTGCAGGACTAGCGGGACGGGAGACCCAGTACTTC. It yields the protein CSAGLAGRETQYF.

The chain employs TRBV10-3 and TRBJ2-1, with D possibly matching TRBD2 (5 bases). The CDR3 is made up of 11 amino acids. Between the trimmed V and J ends, which lost 4 bases and 13 bases, there was a span of 11 bases. The V gene's germline CDR1 is ENHRY and CDR2 SYGVKD. The CDR3 protein is CAISATGTQFF. The DNA for the CDR3 is TGTGCCATCAGTGCAACGGGAACCCAGTTCTTC.

This clonotype was observed a few times. V gene TRBV7-2 combines with J gene TRBJ1-1; D unclear. The CDR3 runs to 13 residues. The germline CDR1 and CDR2 sequences are SGHTA and FQGNSA. Trimming stripped 5 bases from V and 3 bases from J, with 10 bases between. The CDR3, as DNA: TGTGCCAGCAGCCAAAACAGTTACACTGAAGCTTTCTTT. This gives the protein CASSQNSYTEAFF.

V gene TRBV5-1 combines with J gene TRBJ1-1; D gene uncertain. The V end was cut by 0 bases, the J end by 4 bases, with 7 bases between. The CDR3 spans 13 residues. Germline CDR1 is SGHRS and CDR2 is YFSETQ. CDR3 loop: CASSLGATTEAFF. CDR3 DNA: TGCGCCAGCAGCTTGGGGGCGACCACTGAAGCTTTCTTT.

The chain combines TRBV20-1 with TRBJ2-7; 12 nucleotides match TRBD2. Trimming cost V 1 base and J 2 bases; bases outside gene matches: 3. Looked up from germline, CDR1 is DFQATT and CDR2 is SNEGSKA (reference sequence). CDR3 length: 15 amino acids. The CDR3 DNA follows: TGCAGTGCTAGAGTTTCTAGCGGGGGGGCCTACGAGCAGTACTTC. Amino acids: CSARVSSGGAYEQYF.

This rearrangement joins TRBV3-1 to TRBJ2-2; weak D call: TRBD2 (6 bases). Germline CDR1 and CDR2: LGHDT and YNNKEL (reference sequence). V lost 6 bases and J lost 4, with 12 bases in between. The CDR3 has 14 amino acids. The CDR3 nucleotides are TGTGCCAGCAGGAGCGGGCCGTTCACCGGGGAGCTGTTTTTT. Its protein is CASRSGPFTGELFF.

The chain combines TRBV18 with TRBJ2-7, with D possibly being TRBD1 (6 bases). Trimming left V 1 base short and J 2 bases short, with 9 bases between. There are 14 residues in the CDR3. In germline, CDR1 is KGHSH, CDR2 LQKENI. CDR3 DNA sequence: TGTGCCAGCTCACCACGGGCAGGGGCCTACGAGCAGTACTTC. Its translation: CASSPRAGAYEQYF.

This clonotype showed up just a few times. This rearrangement joins TRBV5-1 to TRBJ2-1, with 7 bases lining up with TRBD2. Germline V gene data show CDR1 as SGHRS and CDR2 as YFSETQ. V lost 4 bases and J lost 9; bases outside the gene matches: 10. The CDR3 is 14 residues long. Here the CDR3 reads CASSLASGFVEQFF. CDR3 in DNA: TGCGCCAGCAGCCTAGCTAGCGGATTCGTTGAGCAGTTCTTC.

This rearrangement joins TRBV28 to TRBJ2-3, with TRBD2 matching over 9 bases. Per germline, CDR1 MDHEN and CDR2 SYDVKM. CDR3 size: 17 residues. After removal of 3 bases from V and 4 bases from J, the junction contained 11 bases not matched to a gene. CDR3 in amino acids: CASSFSTISGSSDTQYF. DNA of the CDR3: TGTGCCAGCAGTTTTTCCACTATTAGCGGGAGCTCAGATACGCAGTATTTT.

The V and J genes are TRBV12-3 or TRBV12-4 and TRBJ1-5; D might be TRBD1 (5 bases). The V end lost 2 bases, the J end lost 2 bases, and 10 bases lay between the germline ends. This CDR3 spans 15 amino acids. CDR3 bases: TGTGCCAGCAGTTTAAGAGGGGCTGGCAATCAGCCCCAGCATTTT. It specifies CASSLRGAGNQPQHF.

This rearrangement joins TRBV5-1 to TRBJ2-3; D uncertain. CDR1 is SGHRS, CDR2 YFSETQ, per germline. The CDR3 is 16 residues long. Between the trimmed V and J ends, which lost 0 bases and 1 base, there was a span of 12 bases. The DNA of the CDR3 is TGCGCCAGCAGCTTGGAGGGTTTCCCAGGCACAGATACGCAGTATTTT. Protein sequence: CASSLEGFPGTDTQYF.